This T cell receptor (beta chain) was identified in a study of T cell responses to AZD1222 COVID-19 vaccine. On the study more broadly: Pooled samples include second doses given at about 4 or 12 weeks. General observations from the study: CD4 TCRs associated with vaccination spanned spike, dominating at 160-218 and 743-854.

Trimming took 3 bases from V and 0 from J, leaving 9 bases between them. The length of the CDR3 is 14 residues. Germline V gene sequence: CDR1 MDHEN, CDR2 SYDVKM. The assay was immunoSEQ multiplex PCR, and TCRdb's table has in-frame clones only and misses some. The data show some 200,000 clones, about 87% seen once. A note on this clone: The target antigen is unknown.

This sample comprised peripheral blood, obtained on day 0 of AZD1222 vaccination. The chain recombines TRBV28 with TRBJ2-7; no reliable D call. The origin of this receptor is an adult in good health. CDR3: CASSFSQSSYEQYF. In DNA, the CDR3 is TGTGCCAGCAGTTTTTCACAGTCCTCCTACGAGCAGTACTTC.